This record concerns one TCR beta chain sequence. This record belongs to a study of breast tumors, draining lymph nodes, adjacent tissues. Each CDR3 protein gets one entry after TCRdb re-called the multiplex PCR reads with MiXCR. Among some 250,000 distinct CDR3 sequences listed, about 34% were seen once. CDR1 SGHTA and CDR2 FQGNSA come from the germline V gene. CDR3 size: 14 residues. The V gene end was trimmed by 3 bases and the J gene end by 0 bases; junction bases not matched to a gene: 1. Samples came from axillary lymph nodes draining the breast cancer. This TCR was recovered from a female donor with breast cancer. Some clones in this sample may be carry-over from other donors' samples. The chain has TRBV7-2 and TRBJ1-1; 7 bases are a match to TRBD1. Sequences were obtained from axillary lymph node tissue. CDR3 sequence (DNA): TGTGCCAGCAGCTTCGACAGGGTGAACACTGAAGCTTTCTTT. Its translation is CASSFDRVNTEAFF.